The 27 T cell receptor beta chains listed next were all sequenced from one sample in a study of Graves' ophthalmopathy and Graves' hyperthyroidism. The sequenced template was RNA, covering the TCR beta CDR3 region. Second-round multiplex PCR came after a first-round RT-PCR that employed HTBI primers. TCRdb re-analysed the multiplex PCR reads in MiXCR, keeping a single row per CDR3 protein. The table has about 600,000 distinct CDR3 sequences, less than 40% seen once. The sample was peripheral blood or thyroid tissue (not recorded which). The receptors derive from an adult man with Graves' hyperthyroidism.

Comments on this clonotype: Lacking the conserved final phenylalanine or tryptophan, this CDR3 likely reflects a read error. Because the CDR3's place on the DNA is in doubt, the DNA is left out and the CDR3 is given as listed by TCRdb. The CDR3 loop is CASSEAEVSR. The genes are TRBV2 and TRBJ1-1. Germline V gives CDR1 SNHLY, CDR2 FYNNEI. The CDR3 is 10 residues long, ends included.

This chain uses TRBV5-1 with TRBJ1-2; tentative D call: TRBD1 (6 bases). Germline CDR1 is SGHRS and CDR2 is YFSETQ. The CDR3 has 19 residues. V lost 1 base and J 0 bases, leaving 22 bases between the germline ends. CDR3: CASSLKGGLVVNTNYGYTF. The CDR3 DNA follows: TGCGCCAGCAGCTTGAAGGGGGGTCTCGTCGTCAACACTAACTATGGCTACACCTTC.

This chain connects TRBV3-1 to TRBJ1-1; 12 bases map to TRBD1. CDR1 is LGHDT, CDR2 YNNKEL, per germline (reference sequence). J gave up 3 bases and V 4 bases, and 3 bases lay outside the gene matches. The CDR3 totals 15 residues. CDR3 region: CASSPGTGGDTEAFF. DNA for the CDR3: TGTGCCAGCAGCCCTGGGACAGGGGGCGACACTGAAGCTTTCTTT. Complete variable domain (other parts from reference TRBV3-1 and TRBJ1-1): DTAVSQTPKYLVTQMGNDKSIKCEQNLGHDTMYWYKQDSKKFLKIMFSYNNKELIINETVPNRFSPKSPDKAHLNLHINSLELGDSAVYFCASSPGTGGDTEAFFGQGTRLTVV.

Here the CDR3 reads CASSPGTNNEQYF. The CDR3 coding sequence is TGTGCCAGCAGCCCCGGGACCAACAATGAGCAGTACTTC. The gene calls are TRBV7-9 and TRBJ2-7, with D possibly called TRBD1 or TRBD2 (5 bases each). This CDR3 region has 13 residues. Trimming removed 5 bases at V and 7 bases at J, with 15 bases between. Looked up from germline, CDR1 is SEHNR and CDR2 is FQNEAQ (reference sequence).

This clonotype has at least ten counts. The rearrangement uses TRBV9 and TRBJ2-7; D might be TRBD1 or TRBD2, each matching 5 bases. V shed 0 bases and J shed 4 bases, with 8 bases lying between them. The CDR3 contains 13 residues. Germline V gives CDR1 SGDLS, CDR2 YYNGEE. CDR3 sequence reads: CASSVGWGYEQYF. CDR3 nucleotides: TGTGCCAGCAGCGTAGGATGGGGGTACGAGCAGTACTTC.

This clonotype was recorded at least ten times. The CDR3 loop is CASSQETGFNSPLHF. In DNA form, the CDR3 reads TGTGCCAGCAGCCAAGAGACAGGTTTTAATTCACCCCTCCACTTT. The chain employs TRBV14 and TRBJ1-6; perhaps TRBD1 as D (6 bases). The germline V gene encodes CDR1 SGHDN and CDR2 FVKESK. The V end was cut by 0 bases, the J end by 6 bases, with 9 bases between. The CDR3 has 15 residues.

The J gene is TRBJ2-7, the V gene TRBV2; 9 nucleotides match TRBD1. Germline V lookup: CDR1 SNHLY, CDR2 FYNNEI. This CDR3 contains 14 residues. The CDR3 DNA is TGTGCTAGGTTGCCGGGACAGGGACCCTACGAGCAGTACTTC. Translated, it gives CARLPGQGPYEQYF.

This clonotype has a count of ten or more. The chain joins TRBV13 to TRBJ1-6; 8 bases line up with TRBD1. V shed 3 bases, J shed 5 bases, and the junction held 9 bases outside the gene matches. The CDR3 is made up of 17 amino acids. Germline CDR1 and CDR2: PRHDT and FYEKMQ (reference sequence). In nucleotides, the CDR3 is TGTGCCAGCAGCTTGTCCCCCGGGACAGGCGATAATTCACCCCTCCACTTT. Translating it yields CASSLSPGTGDNSPLHF.

The chain couples TRBV5-1 to TRBJ1-4; D call uncertain. V dropped 0 bases and J dropped 7 bases, with 10 bases sitting between them. CDR1 is SGHRS, CDR2 YFSETQ, per germline. CDR3 length equals 14 residues. CDR3 DNA sequence: TGCGCCAGCAGCTTGGTGGGGTACGGTGAAAAACTGTTTTTT. Translation: CASSLVGYGEKLFF.

This clonotype occurred once. The rearrangement links TRBV7-2 to TRBJ2-1; 8 bases match TRBD2. The V segment lost 0 bases and the J segment 7 bases; nucleotides outside the gene matches: 5. Per germline, CDR1 SGHTA and CDR2 FQGNSA. The CDR3 has 15 amino acids. The DNA for the CDR3 is TGTGCCAGCAGCTTAGCTAGCGGGGTAAGGAATGAGCAGTTCTTC. The encoded protein is CASSLASGVRNEQFF. The full variable domain, rest sourced from reference TRBV7-2 and TRBJ2-1, is GAGVSQSPSNKVTEKGKDVELRCDPISGHTALYWYRQSLGQGLEFLIYFQGNSAPDKSGLPSDRFSAERTGGSVSTLTIQRTQQEDSAVYLCASSLASGVRNEQFFGPGTRLTVL.

This clonotype has a single count. The chain employs TRBV10-3 and TRBJ2-7; the D is unclear. The germline CDR1 and CDR2 sequences are ENHRY and SYGVKD. This CDR3 is 11 amino acids long. V was trimmed by 9 bases and J by 7 bases, leaving 13 bases between them. DNA for the CDR3: TGTGCCATAAGCGACACCGGGGAGCAGTACTTC. Translating gives CAISDTGEQYF.

In its sample, this clonotype was seen many times. V usage is TRBV12-3 or TRBV12-4 and J usage is TRBJ2-2; no reliable D call. There are 14 residues in the CDR3. With 2 bases removed from V and 4 bases from J, the gap between germline ends came to 8 bases. The DNA of the CDR3 is TGTGCCAGCAGTTTAATCCAGTCCACCGGGGAGCTGTTTTTT. Translated: CASSLIQSTGELFF.

The gene calls are TRBV5-1 and TRBJ1-1, with D uncertain. V was cut by 6 bases and J by 0 bases, with 15 bases left in between. The CDR3 length is 15 residues. Germline assignment: CDR1 SGHRS and CDR2 YFSETQ. The DNA for the CDR3 is TGCGCCAGCACCCCCCGGGAGGCCTTGAACACTGAAGCTTTCTTT. Amino acid sequence: CASTPREALNTEAFF.

The gene calls are TRBV5-8 and TRBJ1-1, with a possible D match to TRBD1 (6 bases). The CDR3 runs 16 residues. V lost 0 bases and J 4 bases, leaving 16 bases between the germline ends. Germline V gives CDR1 SGHTS, CDR2 YDEGEE. The CDR3: CASSLDFGGATTEAFF. The DNA of the CDR3 is TGTGCCAGCAGCTTGGATTTCGGGGGCGCGACCACTGAAGCTTTCTTT.

This clonotype was counted a few times. J is TRBJ2-7 and V is TRBV6-1; no reliable D call. Trimming cost V 7 bases and J 0 bases, with 16 bases left between them. This CDR3 has 15 residues. Germline V gene sequence: CDR1 MNHNS, CDR2 SASEGT. The CDR3 reads CASNWALENSYEQYF. CDR3 sequence (DNA): TGTGCCAGCAACTGGGCCTTGGAAAACTCCTACGAGCAGTACTTC.

As for this clonotype: Sequence at one end of the junction differs from germline and may be a read error. The gene calls are TRBV7-6 and TRBJ1-3; a possible D gene is TRBD1 (5 bases). CDR3 length: 15 residues. Germline values: CDR1 SGHVS, CDR2 FNYEAQ. CDR3 DNA: TGTGCCAGCAGTTTACGGGGGACCGGAGGAAACACCGTATATTTT. Amino acid sequence: CASSLRGTGGNTVYF.

The rearrangement links TRBV2 to TRBJ2-7; D possibly corresponds to TRBD1 (7 bases). Germline CDR1 is SNHLY and CDR2 is FYNNEI. CDR3 length equals 15 residues. V lost 1 base, J lost 2 bases, and 12 bases lay in between. The CDR3 spells CASSEEAGGPYEQYF. In nucleotides, the CDR3 is TGTGCCAGCAGTGAAGAGGCAGGGGGGCCCTACGAGCAGTACTTC.

Worth noting for this clonotype: Being one base from a much bigger clone, this may be a read error. The CDR3 sequence is CASSQSRVPGELFF. The CDR3, as DNA: TGTGCCAGCAGCCAGTCAAGGGTGCCCGGGGAGCTGTTTTTT. This chain joins TRBV14 and TRBJ2-2; D gene uncertain. Per the germline V gene, CDR1 is SGHDN and CDR2 is FVKESK. The CDR3 covers 14 residues. Trimming took off 3 bases at V and 6 bases at J, with 11 bases between the two ends.

This clonotype was picked up many times. The chain links TRBV10-2 to TRBJ2-7; D may be TRBD2 (5 bases). Germline loops: CDR1 WSHSY, CDR2 SAAADI. V lost 7 bases, J lost 7 bases, and 14 bases lay in between. The CDR3 spans 12 residues. CDR3 DNA: TGCGCCAGCACTCAGACCGGGGAAGAGCAGTACTTC. Amino acid sequence: CASTQTGEEQYF.

This clonotype was observed at least ten times. The chain has TRBV11-1 and TRBJ2-7; 8 nucleotides line up with TRBD2. The CDR3 has 14 residues. V gave up 5 bases and J gave up 4 bases; unmatched junction bases: 7. In germline, CDR1 is SGHAT, CDR2 FQDESV (reference sequence). The CDR3 coding sequence is TGTGCCAGCAGCCTTAGCGGGACACTTTACGAGCAGTACTTC. This translates into CASSLSGTLYEQYF. Full variable domain (outside the CDR3, taken from reference TRBV11-1 and TRBJ2-7): EAEVAQSPRYKITEKSQAVAFWCDPISGHATLYWYRQILGQGPELLVQFQDESVVDDSQLPKDRFSAERLKGVDSTLKIQPAELGDSAMYLCASSLSGTLYEQYFGPGTRLTVT.

V usage is TRBV24-1 and J usage is TRBJ2-2; 11 bases agree with TRBD2. Germline loops: CDR1 KGHDR, CDR2 SFDVKD. The V segment lost 3 bases and the J segment 0 bases; nucleotides outside the gene matches: 2. This CDR3 is built from 17 residues. The CDR3 spells CATSDVLAGANTGELFF. The CDR3 coding sequence is TGTGCCACCAGTGATGTACTAGCGGGAGCGAACACCGGGGAGCTGTTTTTT.

This clonotype was seen repeatedly, ten times or more. This chain joins TRBV29-1 and TRBJ1-1; TRBD1 aligns across 9 bases. After removal of 6 bases from V and 1 base from J, the junction contained 3 bases not matched to a gene. This CDR3 is 13 amino acids long. In germline, CDR1 is SQVTM, CDR2 ANQGSEA. Written as DNA, the CDR3 is TGCAGCGTGGACAGGGGAGGGAACACTGAAGCTTTCTTT. Amino acid sequence: CSVDRGGNTEAFF.

At least ten counts were recorded for this clonotype. The V call is TRBV29-1, the J call TRBJ2-2; D gene unclear. The germline V and J ends were trimmed by 7 bases and 6 bases, with 9 bases remaining between them. The germline CDR1 and CDR2 sequences are SQVTM and ANQGSEA. The CDR3 is 11 amino acids. The CDR3: CSGRQAGELFF. In DNA form, the CDR3 reads TGCAGCGGAAGGCAGGCCGGGGAGCTGTTTTTT.

V gene TRBV7-3 combines with J gene TRBJ1-2, with 7 bases aligning to TRBD1. With 2 bases clipped from V and 5 bases from J, the junction kept 5 bases outside the gene matches. The CDR3 length is 14 residues. Germline V gives CDR1 SGHTA, CDR2 FQGTGA. The CDR3 loop reads CASSLSGQPYGYTF. CDR3 coding DNA: TGTGCCAGCAGCTTATCGGGACAGCCATATGGCTACACCTTC.

This clonotype has just a few counts. This may be a read error, as it is one base from a much larger clone. This chain connects TRBV5-1 to TRBJ2-7, with a tentative D call TRBD1 (5 bases). The V end lost 0 bases, the J end lost 5 bases, and 12 bases lay between the germline ends. CDR1 and CDR2 (germline): SGHRS, YFSETQ. The CDR3 runs to 14 residues. CDR3 nucleotides: TGCGCCAGCAGCTTGGGGCAGGGTGGGGACGAGCAGTACTTC. It yields the protein CASSLGQGGDEQYF.

This chain connects TRBV10-3 to TRBJ1-3, with a possible D match to TRBD1 (6 bases). The CDR3 consists of 14 residues. Germline V gene data show CDR1 as ENHRY and CDR2 as SYGVKD. Trimming pared 2 bases from V and 8 bases from J, leaving 13 bases between. The CDR3 region is CAISERDAGDTIYF. CDR3 nucleotides: TGTGCCATCAGTGAGCGGGACGCAGGGGACACCATATATTTT.

V gene TRBV2 combines with J gene TRBJ2-6, with 9 bases lining up with TRBD1. CDR3 length equals 18 residues. The germline V gene has CDR1 SNHLY and CDR2 FYNNEI. V gave up 5 bases and J gave up 4 bases; unmatched junction bases: 12. DNA for the CDR3: TGTGCCAGCAGTCAGACGGGACAGGGTCAGTACGGGGCCAACGTCCTGACTTTC. This translates into CASSQTGQGQYGANVLTF.